Sequencing of this T cell receptor (beta chain) was carried out in a study of CD8+CD57+ T cells in acquired aplastic anemia. An expansion of CD8+CD57+ cells by flow cytometry had been shown in patients chosen for sequencing. V shed 5 bases, J shed 1 base, and the junction held 4 bases outside the gene matches. Germline V gene data show CDR1 as DFQATT and CDR2 as SNEGSKA (reference sequence). The CDR3 runs to 13 residues. The TCR beta profiling, which covered VDJ combination and CDR3 sequence, was carried out using genomic DNA as the template. TCRdb itself ran the reads through MiXCR, one entry per CDR3 protein. This sample has over 150,000 distinct CDR3 sequences, with over 55% found just once.

Sequenced input: sorted CD4+, CD8+, or CD8+CD57+ T cells (not recorded which) from PBMCs. V gene TRBV20-1 combines with J gene TRBJ2-7; 8 positions match TRBD1. This sequence originates from a human donor with aplastic anemia. The CDR3 sequence: CSAGRTGSYEQYF. The CDR3 nucleotides read TGCAGTGCTGGCAGGACAGGGTCCTACGAGCAGTACTTC.